This entry lists 8 T cell receptor beta chains sequenced from one sample in a study of radiation and T cells in renal cell carcinoma. The table came from immunoSEQ multiplex PCR; TCRdb's copy has only in-frame clones and leaves some out. Of some 150,000 clones in the sample, about 87% were seen once. Documented time point: blood 2 weeks post-SBRT. Treatment of the sample: 15 Gy SBRT to primary tumor, nephrectomy 4 weeks later. Sequenced here: blood, sampled from a patient whose treatment included radiotherapy and nephrectomy. These receptors all come from a woman between 50 and 59 years old with renal cell carcinoma.

CDR3 protein: CASSLGDYTGELFF. CDR3 nucleotides: TGCGCCAGCAGCTTGGGGGATTACACCGGGGAGCTGTTTTTT. The chain recombines TRBV5-1 with TRBJ2-2; D unresolved. CDR1 SGHRS and CDR2 YFSETQ come from the germline V gene. V lost 0 bases and J 3 bases, leaving 6 bases between the germline ends. CDR3 size: 14 residues.

The chain combines TRBV10-3 with TRBJ1-5; 9 nucleotides align to TRBD1. Per the germline V gene, CDR1 is ENHRY and CDR2 is SYGVKD. With V trimmed by 5 bases and J by 3 bases, 11 bases remained unmatched. This CDR3 has 17 amino acids. In DNA form, the CDR3 reads TGTGCCATCAGTCCCGGGACAGGGATGCTAGTCAATCAGCCCCAGCATTTT. Encoded protein: CAISPGTGMLVNQPQHF.

The rearrangement links TRBV7-6 to TRBJ1-1, with D unclear. The CDR3 extends over 14 amino acids. Germline lookup yields CDR1 SGHVS and CDR2 FNYEAQ. Trimming cost V 1 base and J 1 base, with 7 bases left between them. The CDR3 reads CASSLVPGNTEAFF. In DNA form, the CDR3 reads TGTGCCAGCAGCTTAGTTCCAGGGAACACTGAAGCTTTCTTT. The full variable domain, with the rest looked up from reference TRBV7-6 and TRBJ1-1, is GAGVSQSPRYKVTKRGQDVALRCDPISGHVSLYWYRQALGQGPEFLTYFNYEAQQDKSGLPNDRFSAERPEGSISTLTIQRTEQRDSAMYRCASSLVPGNTEAFFGQGTRLTVV.

Only one count was recorded for this clone. The rearrangement links TRBV7-6 to TRBJ2-2, with 12 bases identical to TRBD1. Germline V gene data show CDR1 as SGHVS and CDR2 as FNYEAQ. This CDR3 has 18 amino acids. V was pared by 5 bases and J by 5 bases, with 12 bases of the junction left unmatched. CDR3 amino acids: CASSPTWGQGARTGELFF. CDR3 DNA: TGTGCCAGCAGCCCCACCTGGGGACAGGGGGCGCGGACCGGGGAGCTGTTTTTT.

This clone was counted once. The chain has TRBV19 and TRBJ2-7; TRBD1 might be the D (6 bases). CDR1 is LNHDA and CDR2 is SQIVND in the germline V gene (reference sequence). V was clipped by 5 bases and J by 1 base, with 9 bases between them. The CDR3 consists of 13 residues. CDR3 in amino acids: CASSPQGSYEQYF. CDR3 in DNA: TGTGCCAGTAGTCCACAGGGTTCCTACGAGCAGTACTTC.

The V call is TRBV19, the J call TRBJ2-3; tentative D call: TRBD1 (5 bases). The V and J ends lost 5 bases and 3 bases respectively, with 27 bases between them. This CDR3 is built from 19 residues. Germline assignment: CDR1 LNHDA and CDR2 SQIVND (reference sequence). The CDR3 DNA reads as TGTGCCAGTAGTCGCTCTCGGCAGGGCCGTAGGCTATTGACAGATACGCAGTATTTT. Translated: CASSRSRQGRRLLTDTQYF.

This clone was recorded only once. The J gene is TRBJ2-3, the V gene TRBV30; no clear D. This CDR3 has 13 residues. Looked up from germline, CDR1 is GTSNPN and CDR2 is SVGIG (reference sequence). The V end lost 2 bases, the J end lost 2 bases, and 8 bases lay between the germline ends. The CDR3 is CAWSMTPTDTQYF. The CDR3 bases are TGTGCCTGGAGTATGACCCCCACAGATACGCAGTATTTT.

The V call is TRBV4-3, the J call TRBJ2-7, with TRBD1 matching over 8 bases. Germline loops: CDR1 LGHNA, CDR2 YSLEER. The J segment lost 3 bases and the V segment lost 0 bases, leaving 4 bases of the junction unmatched. This CDR3 region has 15 residues. This chain's CDR3 is CASSQEQGGGYEQYF. The CDR3 nucleotides read TGCGCCAGCAGCCAAGAACAGGGGGGAGGCTACGAGCAGTACTTC.